This is a list of T cell receptor beta chains from one sample in a study of neurological immune-mediated disorders. MiXCR, run by TCRdb on the 5' RACE reads, gives a single entry per CDR3 protein. This table holds around 70,000 distinct CDR3 sequences, 4% to 6% found once. Sequencing was performed on PBMCs. These receptors all come from a woman in her twenties or thirties with multiple sclerosis. Both conserved end residues are part of each CDR3. Fields, in order: D gene, J gene, clone size, V gene, CDR3 protein, CDR3 DNA. D genes are given only for firm matches. A row's size may be missing; if present it is once, few, many or a size class.

-	TRBJ2-5	-	TRBV7-9	CASSLGQAVFQETQYF	TGTGCCAGCAGCTTAGGGCAAGCGGTCTTCCAAGAGACCCAGTACTTC
-	TRBJ2-4	many	TRBV12-3/TRBV12-4	CASSPNVWGSKNIQYF	TGTGCCAGCAGTCCTAACGTATGGGGGTCCAAAAACATTCAGTACTTC
-	TRBJ1-2	many	TRBV20-1	CSARDSGFGYTF	TGCAGTGCTAGAGATAGCGGGTTTGGCTACACCTTC
TRBD2	TRBJ2-1	many	TRBV19	CASSVGLVVNEQFF	TGTGCCAGTAGTGTTGGACTAGTTGTTAATGAGCAGTTCTTC
TRBD1	TRBJ2-3	many	TRBV11-2	CASSQDRGGLGQYF	TGTGCCAGCAGCCAGGACAGGGGGGGGTTGGGGCAGTATTTT
-	TRBJ1-4	few	TRBV6-5	CASSYLSGATNEKLFF	TGTGCCAGCAGTTACCTTTCGGGTGCAACTAATGAAAAACTGTTTTTT
-	TRBJ2-1	many	TRBV7-2	CASSLGQGRGNEQFF	TGTGCCAGCAGCTTAGGACAGGGACGGGGGAATGAGCAGTTCTTC
-	TRBJ2-3	many	TRBV20-1	CSARDEQGGTDTQYF	TGCAGTGCTAGAGATGAACAGGGTGGCACAGATACGCAGTATTTT
-	TRBJ2-2	many	TRBV5-1	CASSGKSDTGELFF	TGCGCCAGCAGCGGCAAATCGGACACCGGGGAGCTGTTTTTT
-	TRBJ1-6	many	TRBV5-1	CASSIGQVSDSPLHF	TGCGCCAGCAGCATTGGACAAGTCTCGGACTCACCCCTCCACTTT
-	TRBJ2-7	many	TRBV12-3/TRBV12-4	CASSPPGVSTYEQYF	TGTGCCAGCAGCCCTCCAGGGGTTTCGACCTACGAGCAGTACTTC
-	TRBJ2-2	many	TRBV9	CASSARDSHSTGELFF	TGTGCCAGCAGCGCCCGGGACTCACATTCCACCGGGGAGCTGTTTTTT
-	TRBJ2-5	many	TRBV5-1	CASSERGNQETQYF	TGCGCCAGCAGCGAGAGAGGGAACCAAGAGACCCAGTACTTC
TRBD1	TRBJ2-1	many	TRBV14	CASRTGQGSYNEQFF	TGTGCCAGCAGAACCGGACAGGGCTCCTACAATGAGCAGTTCTTC
-	TRBJ2-1	many	TRBV5-8	CASSFSSRDFGGYEQFF	TGTGCCAGCAGCTTCTCCTCCCGGGACTTTGGGGGGTATGAGCAGTTCTTC
-	TRBJ2-1	many	TRBV2	CASTEDSYNEQFF	TGTGCCAGCACGGAGGACAGCTACAATGAGCAGTTCTTC
-	TRBJ2-7	many	TRBV3-1	CASSQEWSSYEQYF	TGTGCCAGCAGCCAAGAATGGAGCTCCTACGAGCAGTACTTC
TRBD1	TRBJ2-4	many	TRBV5-6	CASSLFLGQEENIQYF	TGTGCCAGCAGCTTGTTCCTGGGACAGGAGGAAAACATTCAGTACTTC
-	TRBJ2-7	many	TRBV6-6	CASSYSIGLYEQYF	TGTGCCAGCAGTTACTCGATTGGGTTGTACGAGCAGTACTTC
TRBD1	TRBJ2-1	many	TRBV5-5	CASSLGGQGSYNEQFF	TGTGCCAGCAGCTTGGGGGGACAGGGGTCTTACAATGAGCAGTTCTTC
-	TRBJ2-7	many	TRBV5-1	CASSLVNYEQYF	TGCGCCAGCAGCCTCGTCAACTACGAGCAGTACTTC
TRBD1	TRBJ1-2	many	TRBV5-5	CASSFSEGAYGYTF	TGTGCCAGCAGCTTTTCTGAGGGGGCCTATGGCTACACCTTC
-	TRBJ2-3	many	TRBV5-6	CASSSIYTQYF	TGTGCCAGCAGCTCCATCTATACGCAGTATTTT
TRBD1	TRBJ2-7	many	TRBV11-2	CASSHGQGAYEQYF	TGTGCCAGCAGCCACGGACAGGGGGCCTACGAGCAGTACTTC
TRBD1	TRBJ1-1	many	TRBV12-3/TRBV12-4	CASGTGTGDTEAFF	TGTGCCAGCGGGACCGGGACAGGGGACACTGAAGCTTTCTTT
-	TRBJ1-5	-	TRBV5-6	CASSFSSAPNQPQNF	TGTGCCAGCAGCTTCTCTTCAGCACCCAATCAGCCCCAGAATTTT
-	TRBJ2-7	-	TRBV29-1	CSLREGYEQYF	TGCAGCCTCAGGGAAGGCTACGAGCAGTACTTC
TRBD1	TRBJ1-4	many	TRBV20-1	CSAPGQGEVLFF	TGCAGTGCCCCGGGACAGGGGGAGGTGCTGTTTTTT
TRBD1	TRBJ1-1	many	TRBV20-1	CSAPGQGNTEAFF	TGCAGTGCTCCGGGACAGGGTAATACTGAAGCTTTCTTT